This T cell receptor (beta chain) was found in a study of Graves' ophthalmopathy and Graves' hyperthyroidism. Study as a whole: There was a collection of peripheral blood at initial diagnosis, before any treatment.

The germline V and J ends were trimmed by 0 bases and 0 bases, with 8 bases remaining between them. The germline gives CDR1 LNHNV, CDR2 YYDKDF (reference sequence). The CDR3 has 15 amino acids. Ten or more counts support this clonotype. The antigen is unknown. CDR3 regions of TCR beta were amplified from RNA transcripts. The library came from an HTBI-primed first-round RT-PCR and a second-round multiplex PCR. TCRdb re-analysed the multiplex PCR reads in MiXCR, keeping a single row per CDR3 protein. The sample holds some 520,000 distinct CDR3 sequences, roughly an eighth seen once. General study findings and limits: Sensitivity of 55% to 71% and specificity of approximately 72% were achieved by the model that predicted ophthalmopathy progression.

What was sequenced was blood. The genes are TRBV15 and TRBJ1-2; D is unclear. The TCR originated in a woman under 40 with Graves' ophthalmopathy. CDR3 sequence: CATSRDTRPNYGYTF. The CDR3 DNA sequence: TGTGCCACCAGCAGAGATACTAGGCCTAACTATGGCTACACCTTC. The full variable domain, its missing parts supplied by reference TRBV15 and TRBJ1-2, is DAMVIQNPRYQVTQFGKPVTLSCSQTLNHNVMYWYQQKSSQAPKLLFHYYDKDFNNEADTPDNFQSRRPNTSFCFLDIRSPGLGDTAMYLCATSRDTRPNYGYTFGSGTRLTVV.